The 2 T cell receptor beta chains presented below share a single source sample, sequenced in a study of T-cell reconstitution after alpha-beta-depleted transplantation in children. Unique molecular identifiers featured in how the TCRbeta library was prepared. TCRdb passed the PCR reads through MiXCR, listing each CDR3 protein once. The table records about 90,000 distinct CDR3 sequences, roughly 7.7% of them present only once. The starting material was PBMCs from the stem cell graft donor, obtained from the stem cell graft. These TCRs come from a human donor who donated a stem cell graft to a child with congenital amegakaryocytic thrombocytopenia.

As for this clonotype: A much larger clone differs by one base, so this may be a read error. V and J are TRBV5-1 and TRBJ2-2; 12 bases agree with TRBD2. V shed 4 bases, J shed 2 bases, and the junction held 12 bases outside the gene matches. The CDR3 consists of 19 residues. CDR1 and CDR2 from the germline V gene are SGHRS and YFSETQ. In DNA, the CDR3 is TGCGCCAGCAGCCGGAGGACTAGCGGGACCTGGACAAACACCGGGGAGCTGTTTTTT. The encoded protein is CASSRRTSGTWTNTGELFF.

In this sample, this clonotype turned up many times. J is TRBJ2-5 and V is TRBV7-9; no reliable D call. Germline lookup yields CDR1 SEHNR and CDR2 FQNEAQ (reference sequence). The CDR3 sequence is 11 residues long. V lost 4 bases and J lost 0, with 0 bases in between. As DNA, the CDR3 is TGTGCCAGCAGCTACCAAGAGACCCAGTACTTC. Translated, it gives CASSYQETQYF.